The 21 T cell receptor beta chains below were found in one sample sequenced in a study of cytomegalovirus exposure and HLA in healthy donors (dated by TCRdb to about 2017). The library relied on the immunoSEQ multiplex PCR assay. For the multiplex PCR, a mixture combining 60 forward primers for TCR Vbeta segments and 13 reverse primers for TCR Jbeta segments was used. Sourced from immuneACCESS, this table was stored by TCRdb with only in-frame sequences that have V and J called. A share of the clones is absent; for the studies checked, an unresolved V gene accounts for under half, and the remainder has no known explanation. The sample table gives 120,000 to 150,000 clones. In total, the top ten clones hold approximately 2% of the sample. The sample was PBMCs. These TCRs come from a woman between 18 and 30 years old in good health and CMV-seronegative.

The rearrangement links TRBV7-6 to TRBJ2-2, with TRBD2 matching 11 bases. This CDR3 has 17 amino acids. The V gene end was trimmed by 5 bases and the J gene end by 1 base; junction bases not matched to a gene: 6. Per germline, CDR1 SGHVS and CDR2 FNYEAQ. The CDR3 region is CASSPRLAGRNTGELFF. Here the CDR3 DNA reads TGTGCCAGCAGCCCAAGACTAGCGGGGAGGAACACCGGGGAGCTGTTTTTT. Full variable domain (remainder filled in from reference TRBV7-6 and TRBJ2-2): GAGVSQSPRYKVTKRGQDVALRCDPISGHVSLYWYRQALGQGPEFLTYFNYEAQQDKSGLPNDRFSAERPEGSISTLTIQRTEQRDSAMYRCASSPRLAGRNTGELFFGEGSRLTVL.

CDR3: CASSLTTRTGPTYEQYV. The DNA for the CDR3 is TGTGCTAGCAGTTTAACCACCCGGACAGGGCCCACCTACGAGCAGTACGTC. The chain is built from TRBV7-7 and TRBJ2-7; TRBD1 matches at 8 bases. This CDR3 comprises 17 residues. CDR1 is SSHAT and CDR2 is FNYEAQ in the germline V gene (reference sequence).

This chain links TRBV6-1 with TRBJ2-7; 13 nucleotides line up with TRBD2. There are 15 residues in the CDR3. V dropped 5 bases and J dropped 3; count of bases not matched to a gene: 4. In germline, CDR1 is MNHNS, CDR2 SASEGT. CDR3 DNA sequence: TGTGCCAGCAGTATCCGGACTAGCGGGAGCTACGAGCAGTACTTC. Its translation: CASSIRTSGSYEQYF.

This chain connects TRBV15 to TRBJ2-2, with 12 bases fitting TRBD2. The CDR3 consists of 19 residues. V was clipped by 0 bases and J by 6 bases; unmatched bases: 11. Germline CDR1 and CDR2: LNHNV and YYDKDF (reference sequence). The CDR3 sequence: CATSRDPTGLAGQSGELFF. DNA of the CDR3: TGTGCCACCAGCAGAGACCCAACTGGACTAGCGGGACAGTCCGGGGAGCTGTTTTTT.

The chain combines TRBV5-6 with TRBJ1-1; D gene uncertain. The CDR3 spans 12 residues. V was clipped by 1 base and J by 5 bases, with 6 bases between them. Germline assignment: CDR1 SGHDT and CDR2 YYEEEE. Here the CDR3 DNA reads TGTGCCAGCAGCTTGTTGGAGACTGAAGCTTTCTTT. This codes for CASSLLETEAFF.

The chain employs TRBV6-4 and TRBJ2-1; possible D gene TRBD1, 5 bases. Per germline, CDR1 MRHNA and CDR2 SNTAGT. This CDR3 region has 16 residues. Trimming took off 2 bases at V and 1 base at J, with 12 bases between the two ends. The CDR3 sequence is CASSDTGSRSYNEQFF. CDR3 sequence (DNA): TGTGCCAGCAGTGACACAGGTAGTAGGTCCTACAATGAGCAGTTCTTC.

The chain recombines TRBV6-4 with TRBJ2-1, with TRBD1 matching over 7 bases. CDR3 length: 15 amino acids. V was clipped by 2 bases and J by 6 bases; unmatched bases: 7. Per germline, CDR1 MRHNA and CDR2 SNTAGT. CDR3 residues: CASSDERTGANEQFF. Written as DNA, the CDR3 is TGTGCCAGCAGTGACGAGAGAACAGGGGCCAATGAGCAGTTCTTC.

Details on this clone: One end of the junction does not line up with germline, which may come from a read error. The CDR3 sequence is CASSDREETRYF. CDR3 DNA sequence: TGTGCCAGCAGTGACAGGGAAGAGACCCGGTACTTC. This chain links TRBV2 with TRBJ2-5; TRBD1 might be the D (5 bases). The germline gives CDR1 SNHLY, CDR2 FYNNEI. CDR3 length: 12 amino acids.

CDR3 region: CASSLGLSHNEQFF. The CDR3 DNA follows: TGTGCCAGCAGCTTAGGTCTAAGCCACAATGAGCAGTTCTTC. The chain has TRBV11-2 and TRBJ2-1, with D unclear. The CDR3 sequence is 14 residues long. Trimming removed 1 base from V and 5 bases from J, with 9 bases in between. CDR1 is SGHAT, CDR2 FQNNGV, per germline. The variable domain in full, with the rest retrieved from reference TRBV11-2 and TRBJ2-1, is EAGVAQSPRYKIIEKRQSVAFWCNPISGHATLYWYQQILGQGPKLLIQFQNNGVVDDSQLPKDRFSAERLKGVDSTLKIQPAKLEDSAVYLCASSLGLSHNEQFFGPGTRLTVL.

V gene TRBV4-2 combines with J gene TRBJ2-1; TRBD2 matches 8 bases. Trimming at V came to 8 bases and at J to 3 bases, leaving 18 bases not matched to a gene. Looked up from germline, CDR1 is LGHNA and CDR2 is YNFKEQ. The CDR3 is made up of 18 amino acids. The CDR3 DNA is TGTGCCAGCGCGGTTCGAGGTAGCGGGACTAGTCTCTACAATGAGCAGTTCTTC. As protein: CASAVRGSGTSLYNEQFF.

V is TRBV5-1 and J is TRBJ1-1; D is perhaps TRBD1 (5 bases). The germline V gene encodes CDR1 SGHRS and CDR2 YFSETQ. V shed 5 bases and J shed 1 base, with 9 bases lying between them. The CDR3 consists of 13 residues. CDR3: CASRGEANTEAFF. CDR3 coding DNA: TGCGCCAGCAGGGGGGAGGCGAACACTGAAGCTTTCTTT.

The gene calls are TRBV4-2 and TRBJ2-7; 13 positions match TRBD2. V lost 0 bases, J lost 5 bases, and 7 bases stayed unmatched. CDR1 LGHNA and CDR2 YNFKEQ come from the germline V gene. CDR3 length equals 17 residues. The CDR3 DNA sequence: TGTGCCAGCAGCCAAGAAATCGGACTAGCGGGAGTCGACGAGCAGTACTTC. Translation: CASSQEIGLAGVDEQYF.

The CDR3 reads CASSLQGDYGYTF. CDR3 nucleotide sequence: TGCGCCAGCAGCTTACAGGGAGACTATGGCTACACCTTC. The rearrangement links TRBV5-1 to TRBJ1-2, with a weak D call TRBD1 (6 bases). V was trimmed by 2 bases and J by 3 bases, leaving 8 bases between them. Germline CDR1 reads SGHRS; CDR2 reads YFSETQ. The CDR3 length is 13 residues.

The chain is built from TRBV10-2 and TRBJ2-7; 7 bases are shared with TRBD2. Germline V CDR1 and CDR2: WSHSY, SAAADI. This CDR3 has 14 amino acids. The V and J ends lost 6 bases and 2 bases, in that order; junction bases with no gene match: 7. The CDR3: CASRNAGLTYEQYF. The CDR3, as DNA: TGCGCCAGCAGGAATGCGGGACTAACCTACGAGCAGTACTTC.

About this clone itself: At the DNA level, this CDR3 is encoded by other sequences in the same sample as well. V and J are TRBV19 and TRBJ2-7; TRBD1 agrees at 7 bases. Germline V lookup: CDR1 LNHDA, CDR2 SQIVND (reference sequence). CDR3 length: 14 amino acids. V dropped 7 bases and J dropped 4; count of bases not matched to a gene: 10. CDR3 residues: CASNPSTGRYEQYV. CDR3 DNA sequence: TGTGCCAGTAACCCTTCGACAGGGCGATACGAGCAGTACGTC.

The chain uses TRBV9 and TRBJ2-3, with a tentative D call TRBD2 (6 bases). From germline, CDR1 is SGDLS and CDR2 YYNGEE. The length of the CDR3 is 15 residues. Trimming cost V 0 bases and J 2 bases, with 10 bases left between them. CDR3 loop: CASSVEGTPTDTQYF. The DNA of the CDR3 is TGTGCCAGCAGCGTAGAAGGGACTCCCACAGATACGCAGTATTTT.

This chain joins TRBV28 and TRBJ1-1; possibly TRBD1 for D (6 bases). Germline V gene sequence: CDR1 MDHEN, CDR2 SYDVKM. V was clipped by 7 bases and J by 1 base, with 13 bases between them. The CDR3 loop spans 14 amino acids. Here the CDR3 DNA reads TGTGCCAGCACCTCTTTGGGGGCGAACACTGAAGCTTTCTTT. It codes for CASTSLGANTEAFF.

This sequence joins TRBV30 and TRBJ2-7; 7 bases are shared with TRBD1. The CDR3 sequence is 14 residues long. Germline CDR1 GTSNPN, CDR2 SVGIG (reference sequence). Trimming cost V 4 bases and J 2 bases; bases outside gene matches: 8. The CDR3 here is CAWNPGTVTYEQYF. The CDR3 DNA is TGTGCCTGGAACCCCGGGACAGTAACCTACGAGCAGTACTTC.

CDR3 nucleotides: TGTGCCAGCAGTTTATTGCCAGGGGAGGAGACCCAGTACTTC. It yields the protein CASSLLPGEETQYF. The rearrangement joins TRBV27 to TRBJ2-5; D is perhaps TRBD1 (6 bases). The germline CDR1 and CDR2 sequences are MNHEY and SMNVEV (reference sequence). Trimming cost V 1 base and J 5 bases, with 11 bases left between them. This CDR3 spans 14 amino acids.

The rearrangement joins TRBV18 to TRBJ1-1; D is unresolved. CDR3 length equals 12 residues. The germline V gene encodes CDR1 KGHSH and CDR2 LQKENI. V lost 2 bases, J lost 7 bases, and 8 bases lay in between. CDR3 bases: TGTGCCAGCTCACCATTAATGAGTGAAGCTTTCTTT. Protein sequence: CASSPLMSEAFF.

The chain has TRBV19 and TRBJ1-3; weak D call: TRBD1 (5 bases). V was cut by 10 bases and J by 4 bases, with 14 bases left in between. The CDR3 is made up of 13 amino acids. Germline CDR1 is LNHDA and CDR2 is SQIVND (reference sequence). CDR3 nucleotide sequence: TGTGCCACCGCAGGGTCTTACGGAAACACCATATATTTT. This codes for CATAGSYGNTIYF.